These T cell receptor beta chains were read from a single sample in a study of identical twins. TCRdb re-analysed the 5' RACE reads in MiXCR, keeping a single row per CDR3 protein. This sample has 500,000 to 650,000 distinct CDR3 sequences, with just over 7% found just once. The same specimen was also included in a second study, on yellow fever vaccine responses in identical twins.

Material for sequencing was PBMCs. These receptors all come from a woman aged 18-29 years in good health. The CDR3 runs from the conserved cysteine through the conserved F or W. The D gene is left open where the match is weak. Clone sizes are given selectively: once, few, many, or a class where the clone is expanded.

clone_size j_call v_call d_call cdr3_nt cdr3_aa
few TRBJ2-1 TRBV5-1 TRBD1 TGCGCCAGCAGCTACGGGACAGGGAGCTCCTACAATGAGCAGTTCTTC CASSYGTGSSYNEQFF
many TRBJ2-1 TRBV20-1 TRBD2 TGCAGTGCCTACTGGTCAGGGACTACACAGTTCTTC CSAYWSGTTQFF
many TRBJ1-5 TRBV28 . TGTGCCAGCCTCAGCTATAGCAATCAGCCCCAGCATTTT CASLSYSNQPQHF
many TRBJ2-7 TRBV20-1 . TGCAGCGCCATACCGACCAAAGACAGATCCTACGAGCAGTACTTC CSAIPTKDRSYEQYF
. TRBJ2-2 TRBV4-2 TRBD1 TGTGCCAGCAGCCCGACGCTGGACAGGGTGTTTTACGGGGAGCTGTTTTTT CASSPTLDRVFYGELFF
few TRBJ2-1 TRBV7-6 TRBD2 TGTGCCAGCAGCTTAGCCTGGGGACTAGCGCAGAACAATGAGCAGTTCTTC CASSLAWGLAQNNEQFF
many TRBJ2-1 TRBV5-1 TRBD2 TGCGCCAGCAGCTGGAAGACTAGCGGGGGGGCAGATTACTCCTACAATGAGCAGTTCTTC CASSWKTSGGADYSYNEQFF
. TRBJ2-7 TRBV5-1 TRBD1 TGCGCCAGCAGCCCCCAACAGGGGACCGCCTACGAGCAGTACTTC CASSPQQGTAYEQYF
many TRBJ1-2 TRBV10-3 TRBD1 TGTGCCATCAGTGCAACAACCACGGACAGGGGTTATGGCTACACCTTC CAISATTTDRGYGYTF
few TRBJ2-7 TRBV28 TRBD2 TGTGCCACCGCCGGGACTAGCGGTTACGAGCAGTACTTC CATAGTSGYEQYF
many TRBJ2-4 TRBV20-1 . TGCAGTGCTAGAGATCCGACCAACATACTAGCCAAAAACATTCAGTACTTC CSARDPTNILAKNIQYF
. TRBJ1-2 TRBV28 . TGTGCCAGCACCCCCCTGGGCTATGGCTACACCTTC CASTPLGYGYTF
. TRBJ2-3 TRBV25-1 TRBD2 TGTGCCAGCGGGGACTACTCTAACACAGATACGCAGTATTTT CASGDYSNTDTQYF
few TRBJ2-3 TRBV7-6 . TGTGCCAGCAGCCCAACCTCTGGACTCCTCCCTTCCACAGATACGCAGTATTTT CASSPTSGLLPSTDTQYF
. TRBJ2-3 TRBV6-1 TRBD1 TGTGCCAGCAGGACAGGACAGGGTACAGATACGCAGTATTTT CASRTGQGTDTQYF
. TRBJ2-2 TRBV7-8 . TGTGCCAGCAGCGAACGGGACGTTATCCCCGGGGAGCTGTTTTTT CASSERDVIPGELFF
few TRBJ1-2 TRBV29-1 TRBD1 TGCAGCGTTTATATTACGTCGTACGGGACAGCTAAAACTAACTATGGCTACACCTTC CSVYITSYGTAKTNYGYTF
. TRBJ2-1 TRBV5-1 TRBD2 TGCGCCAGCAGCCCTGGACTAGCGGGAGACACTGAGCAGTTCTTC CASSPGLAGDTEQFF
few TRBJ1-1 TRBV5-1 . TGCGCCAGCAGCTTGGAAGCGGGGACAATGAACACTGAAGCTTTCTTT CASSLEAGTMNTEAFF
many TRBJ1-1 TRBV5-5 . TGTGCCAGCAGCGTCTCGGCGGGGGGTTACACTGAAGCTTTCTTT CASSVSAGGYTEAFF
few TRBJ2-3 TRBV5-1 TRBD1 TGCGCCAGCAGCCCCGACAGGGGGCCGCCAGATACGCAGTATTTT CASSPDRGPPDTQYF
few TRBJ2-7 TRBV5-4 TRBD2 TGTGCCAGCAGCTTGGGCAGCGGGACCTCCTACGAGCAGTACTTC CASSLGSGTSYEQYF
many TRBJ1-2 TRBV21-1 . TGTGCCAGCGGGATGGGGCTTGGCTACACCTTC CASGMGLGYTF
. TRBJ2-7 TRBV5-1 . TGCGCCAGCAGCTTATCAATTTGGAGCTCCTACGAGCAGTACTTC CASSLSIWSSYEQYF
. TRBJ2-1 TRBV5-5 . TGTGCCAGCAGTCATCGGAACCTAATAGGGGGGTTCTTC CASSHRNLIGGFF
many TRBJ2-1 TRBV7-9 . TGTGCCAGCAGCCGACAGGACAATGAGCAGTTCTTC CASSRQDNEQFF
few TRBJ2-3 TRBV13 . TGTGCCAGCAGCCTCGTGGCGTTCGCAGATACGCAGTATTTT CASSLVAFADTQYF
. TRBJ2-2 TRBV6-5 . TGTGCCAGCAGTTACGGCGTTAGGGGCACCGGGGAGCTGTTTTTT CASSYGVRGTGELFF
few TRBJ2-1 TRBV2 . TGTGCCAGCCAAGAGACTAGAAGCTCCTACAATGAGCAGTTCTTC CASQETRSSYNEQFF
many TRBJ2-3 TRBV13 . TGTGCCAGCAGCTTCGGGATCACAGATACGCAGTATTTT CASSFGITDTQYF
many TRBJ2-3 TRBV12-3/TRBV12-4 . TGTGCCAGCAGCTTTGCAGATACGCAGTATTTT CASSFADTQYF
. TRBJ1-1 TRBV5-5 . TGTGCCAGCAGCGTCAGCGGGCGGGGGAACACTGAAGCTTTCTTT CASSVSGRGNTEAFF
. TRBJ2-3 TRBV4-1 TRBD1 TGCGCCAGCAGCCAAGAGGGGACAGGGCGCACAGATACGCAGTATTTT CASSQEGTGRTDTQYF
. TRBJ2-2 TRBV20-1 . TGCAGTGCTAGTCCTCTAGCCGGGGAGCTGTTTTTT CSASPLAGELFF
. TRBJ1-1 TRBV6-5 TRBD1 TGTGCCAGCAGTAAAGACAGGGTTGAAGCTTTCTTT CASSKDRVEAFF
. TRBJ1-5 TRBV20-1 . TGCAGTGCTAGAGATCTCAGGAACAATCAGCCCCAGCATTTT CSARDLRNNQPQHF
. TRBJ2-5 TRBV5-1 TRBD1 TGCGCCAGCAGCTTGCGAGGGGGCGGCGAGACCCAGTACTTC CASSLRGGGETQYF
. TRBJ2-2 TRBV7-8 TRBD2 TGTGCCAGCAGCATTCTGGGACTAGCGGGAGCGAACACCGGGGAGCTGTTTTTT CASSILGLAGANTGELFF
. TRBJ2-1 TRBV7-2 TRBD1 TGTGCCAGCAGCTTTACAGGGGGCGCCTACAATGAGCAGTTCTTC CASSFTGGAYNEQFF
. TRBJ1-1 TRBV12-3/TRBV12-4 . TGTGCCAGCAGTTCCGGGGACAAAGGGAGCACTGAAGCTTTCTTT CASSSGDKGSTEAFF
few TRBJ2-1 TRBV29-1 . TGCAGCGTTGAAGCCACAAGACGCGCGGGGGCCCGCTACAATGAGCAGTTCTTC CSVEATRRAGARYNEQFF